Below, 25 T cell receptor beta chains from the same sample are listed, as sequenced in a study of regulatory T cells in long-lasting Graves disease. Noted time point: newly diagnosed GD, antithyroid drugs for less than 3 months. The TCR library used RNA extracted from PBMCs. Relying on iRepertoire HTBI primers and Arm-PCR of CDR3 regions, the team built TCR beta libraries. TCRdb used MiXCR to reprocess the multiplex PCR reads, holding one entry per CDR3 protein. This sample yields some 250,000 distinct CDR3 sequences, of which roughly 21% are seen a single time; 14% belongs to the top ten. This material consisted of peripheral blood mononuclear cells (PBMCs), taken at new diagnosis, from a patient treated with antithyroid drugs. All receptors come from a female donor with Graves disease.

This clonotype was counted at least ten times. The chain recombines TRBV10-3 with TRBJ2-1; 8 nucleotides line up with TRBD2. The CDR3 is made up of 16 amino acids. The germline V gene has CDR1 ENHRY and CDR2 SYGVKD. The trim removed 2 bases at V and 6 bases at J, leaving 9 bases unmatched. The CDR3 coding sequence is TGTGCCATCAGTGAGCGGTCAAGCGGGGGTAGCAATGAGCAGTTCTTC. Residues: CAISERSSGGSNEQFF.

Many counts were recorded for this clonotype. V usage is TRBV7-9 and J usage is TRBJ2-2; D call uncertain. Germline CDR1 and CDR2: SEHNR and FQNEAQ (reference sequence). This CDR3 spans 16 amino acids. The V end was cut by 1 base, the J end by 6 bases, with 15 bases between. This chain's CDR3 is CASSLGGSRLAGELFF. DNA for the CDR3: TGTGCCAGCAGCTTAGGTGGCAGTCGGTTGGCCGGGGAGCTGTTTTTT.

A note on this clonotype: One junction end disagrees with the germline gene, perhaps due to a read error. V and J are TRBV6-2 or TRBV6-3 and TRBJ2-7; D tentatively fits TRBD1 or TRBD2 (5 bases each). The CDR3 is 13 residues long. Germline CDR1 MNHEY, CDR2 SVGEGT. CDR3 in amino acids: CASSYTSGDEKNF. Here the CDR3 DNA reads TGTGCCAGCAGTTACACATCTGGGGACGAGAAGAACTTC.

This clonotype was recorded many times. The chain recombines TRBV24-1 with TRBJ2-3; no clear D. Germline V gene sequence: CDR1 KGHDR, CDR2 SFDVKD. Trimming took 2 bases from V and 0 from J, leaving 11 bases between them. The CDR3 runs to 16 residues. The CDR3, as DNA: TGTGCCACCAGTGATTATGGTTCTCCTAGCACAGATACGCAGTATTTT. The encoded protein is CATSDYGSPSTDTQYF.

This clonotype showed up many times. Here the CDR3 reads CASSLPGTEIVKANYGYTF. CDR3 in DNA: TGTGCCAGCAGCCTCCCTGGGACAGAAATCGTTAAAGCTAACTATGGCTACACCTTC. The chain has TRBV7-8 and TRBJ1-2; 7 nucleotides align to TRBD1. Germline assignment: CDR1 SGHVS and CDR2 FQNEAQ. The V gene end was trimmed by 5 bases and the J gene end by 0 bases; junction bases not matched to a gene: 18. The CDR3 has 19 amino acids.

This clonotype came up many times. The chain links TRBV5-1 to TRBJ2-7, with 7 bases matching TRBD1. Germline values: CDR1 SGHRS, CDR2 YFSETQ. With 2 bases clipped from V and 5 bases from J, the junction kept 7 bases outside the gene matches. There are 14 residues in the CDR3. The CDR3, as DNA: TGCGCCAGCAGCTTACAATCACAGGGGAACGAGCAGTACTTC. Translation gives CASSLQSQGNEQYF.

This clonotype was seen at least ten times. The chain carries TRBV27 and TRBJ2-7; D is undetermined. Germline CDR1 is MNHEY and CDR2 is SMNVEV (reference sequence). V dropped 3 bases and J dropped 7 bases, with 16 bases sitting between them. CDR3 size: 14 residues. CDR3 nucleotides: TGTGCCAGCAGTTTTTCCGGTACCCTTGGGGAGCAGTACTTC. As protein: CASSFSGTLGEQYF.

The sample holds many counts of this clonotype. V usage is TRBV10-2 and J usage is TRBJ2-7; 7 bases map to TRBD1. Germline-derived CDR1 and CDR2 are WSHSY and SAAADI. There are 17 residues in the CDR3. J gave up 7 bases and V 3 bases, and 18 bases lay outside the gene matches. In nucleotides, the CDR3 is TGCGCCAGCAGTGAATGGGGACAGAAGGCTCATTTAGTTGAGCAGTACTTC. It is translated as CASSEWGQKAHLVEQYF.

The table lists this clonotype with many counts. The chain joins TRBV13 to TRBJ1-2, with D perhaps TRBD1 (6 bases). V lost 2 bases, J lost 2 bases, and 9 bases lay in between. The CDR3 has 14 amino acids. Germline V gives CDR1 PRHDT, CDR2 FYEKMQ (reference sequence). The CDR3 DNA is TGTGCCAGCAGCTTAACAGGGTTAAACTATGGCTACACCTTC. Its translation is CASSLTGLNYGYTF. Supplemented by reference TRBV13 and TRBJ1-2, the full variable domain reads AAGVIQSPRHLIKEKRETATLKCYPIPRHDTVYWYQQGPGQDPQFLISFYEKMQSDKGSIPDRFSAQQFSDYHSELNMSSLELGDSALYFCASSLTGLNYGYTFGSGTRLTVV.

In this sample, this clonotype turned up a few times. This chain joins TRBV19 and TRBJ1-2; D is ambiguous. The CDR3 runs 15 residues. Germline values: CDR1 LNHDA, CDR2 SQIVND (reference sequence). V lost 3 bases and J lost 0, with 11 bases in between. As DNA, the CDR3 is TGTGCCAGTAGTATGTACGGCGGAACTAACTATGGCTACACCTTC. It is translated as CASSMYGGTNYGYTF.

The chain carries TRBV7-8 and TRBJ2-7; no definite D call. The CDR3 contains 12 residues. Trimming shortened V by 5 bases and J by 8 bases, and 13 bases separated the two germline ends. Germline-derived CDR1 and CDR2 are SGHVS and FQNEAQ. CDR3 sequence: CASSPVADKQYF. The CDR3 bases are TGTGCCAGCAGCCCAGTGGCCGACAAGCAGTACTTC.

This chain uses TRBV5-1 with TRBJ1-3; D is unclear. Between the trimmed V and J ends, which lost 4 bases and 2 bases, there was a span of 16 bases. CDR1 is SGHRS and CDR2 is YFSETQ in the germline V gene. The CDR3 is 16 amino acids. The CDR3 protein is CASSTGGGSTGNTIYF. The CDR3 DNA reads TGCGCCAGCAGCACCGGAGGAGGGTCGACTGGAAACACCATATATTTT.

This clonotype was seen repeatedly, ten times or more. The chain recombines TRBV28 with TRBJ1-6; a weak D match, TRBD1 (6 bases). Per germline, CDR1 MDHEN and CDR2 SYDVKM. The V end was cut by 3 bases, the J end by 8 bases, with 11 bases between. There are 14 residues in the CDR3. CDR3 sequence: CASSFEQGYSPLHF. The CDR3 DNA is TGTGCCAGCAGTTTTGAACAGGGTTATTCACCCCTCCACTTT.

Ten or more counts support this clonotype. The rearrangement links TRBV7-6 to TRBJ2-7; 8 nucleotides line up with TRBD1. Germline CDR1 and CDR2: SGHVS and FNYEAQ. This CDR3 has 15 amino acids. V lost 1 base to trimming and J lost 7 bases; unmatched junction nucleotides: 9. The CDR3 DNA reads TGTGCCAGCAGCTTAGAGGCAGGGGGCGCGGGGGAGCAGTACTTC. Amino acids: CASSLEAGGAGEQYF.

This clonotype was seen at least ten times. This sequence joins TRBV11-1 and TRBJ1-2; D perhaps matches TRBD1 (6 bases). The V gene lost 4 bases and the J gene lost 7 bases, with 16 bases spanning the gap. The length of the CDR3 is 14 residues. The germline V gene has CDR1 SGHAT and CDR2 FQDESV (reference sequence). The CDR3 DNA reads TGTGCCAGCAGCTCTCGACAGGCCTTTGGTGGCTACACCTTC. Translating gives CASSSRQAFGGYTF.

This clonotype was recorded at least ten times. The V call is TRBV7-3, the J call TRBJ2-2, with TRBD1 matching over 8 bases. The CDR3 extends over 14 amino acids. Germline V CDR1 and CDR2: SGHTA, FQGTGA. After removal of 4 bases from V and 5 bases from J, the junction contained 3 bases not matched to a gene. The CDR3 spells CASSSGGATGELFF. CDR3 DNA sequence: TGTGCCAGCAGCTCAGGGGGCGCAACCGGGGAGCTGTTTTTT.

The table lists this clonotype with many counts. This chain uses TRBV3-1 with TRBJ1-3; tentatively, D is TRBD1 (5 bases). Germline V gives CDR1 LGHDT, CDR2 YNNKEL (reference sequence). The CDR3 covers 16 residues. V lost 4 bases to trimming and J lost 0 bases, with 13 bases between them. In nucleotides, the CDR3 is TGTGCCAGCAGCCCAGCCTCGACAGTCTCTGGAAACACCATATATTTT. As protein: CASSPASTVSGNTIYF.

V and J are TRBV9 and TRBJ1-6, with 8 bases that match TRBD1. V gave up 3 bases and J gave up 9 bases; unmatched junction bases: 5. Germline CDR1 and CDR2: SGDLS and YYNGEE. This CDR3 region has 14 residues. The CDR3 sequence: CASSGGQGGSPLHF. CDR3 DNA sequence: TGTGCCAGCAGCGGAGGACAGGGTGGTTCACCCCTCCACTTT.

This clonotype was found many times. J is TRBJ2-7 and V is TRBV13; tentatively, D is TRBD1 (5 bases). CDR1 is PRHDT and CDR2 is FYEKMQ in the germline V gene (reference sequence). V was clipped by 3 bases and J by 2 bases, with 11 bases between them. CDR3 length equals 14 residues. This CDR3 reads CASSFQGNTYEQYF. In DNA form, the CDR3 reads TGTGCCAGCAGCTTTCAGGGAAATACCTACGAGCAGTACTTC.

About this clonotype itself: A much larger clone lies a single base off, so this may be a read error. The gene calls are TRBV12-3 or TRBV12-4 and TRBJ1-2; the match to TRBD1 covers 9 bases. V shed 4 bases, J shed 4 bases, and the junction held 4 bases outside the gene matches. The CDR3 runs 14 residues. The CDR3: CASSSGTGTYGYTF. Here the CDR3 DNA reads TGTGCCAGCAGTTCCGGGACAGGGACCTATGGCTACACCTTC.

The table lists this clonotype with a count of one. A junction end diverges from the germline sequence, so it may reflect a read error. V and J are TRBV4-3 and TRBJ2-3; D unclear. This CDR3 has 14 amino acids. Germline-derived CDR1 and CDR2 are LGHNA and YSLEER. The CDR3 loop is CASSQDIHPDTQYF. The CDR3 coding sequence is TGCGCCAGCAGTCAAGATATCCATCCAGATACGCAGTATTTT.

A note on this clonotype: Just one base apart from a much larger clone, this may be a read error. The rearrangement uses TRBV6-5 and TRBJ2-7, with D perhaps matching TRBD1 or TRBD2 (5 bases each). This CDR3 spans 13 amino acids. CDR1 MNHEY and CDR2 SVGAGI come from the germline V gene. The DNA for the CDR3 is TGTGTCAGCAGTTACTCGAGAGGGGTCGAGCAGTACTTC. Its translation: CVSSYSRGVEQYF.

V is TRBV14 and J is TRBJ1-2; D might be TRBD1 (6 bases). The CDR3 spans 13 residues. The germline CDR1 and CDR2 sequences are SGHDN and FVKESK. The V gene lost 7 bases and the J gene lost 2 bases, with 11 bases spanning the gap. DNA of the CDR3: TGTGCCAGCACCCGGGACACCAACTATGGCTACACCTTC. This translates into CASTRDTNYGYTF.

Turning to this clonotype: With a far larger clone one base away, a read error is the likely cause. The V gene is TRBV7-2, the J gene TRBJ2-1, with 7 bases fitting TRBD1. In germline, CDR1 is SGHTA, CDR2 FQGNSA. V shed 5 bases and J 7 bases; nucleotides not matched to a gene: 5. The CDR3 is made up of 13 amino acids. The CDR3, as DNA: TGTACCAGCAGCCTGGGGACAGCTAATGAGCAGTTCTTC. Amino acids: CTSSLGTANEQFF.

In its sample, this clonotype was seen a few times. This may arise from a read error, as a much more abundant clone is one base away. The CDR3 sequence: CATSDRSYGYTF. The CDR3 DNA reads TGTGCCACCAGTGACAGATCCTATGGCTACACCTTC. The gene calls are TRBV10-3 and TRBJ1-2, with a possible D match to TRBD1 (5 bases). The germline V gene encodes CDR1 ENHRY and CDR2 SYGVKD. The CDR3 spans 12 residues.